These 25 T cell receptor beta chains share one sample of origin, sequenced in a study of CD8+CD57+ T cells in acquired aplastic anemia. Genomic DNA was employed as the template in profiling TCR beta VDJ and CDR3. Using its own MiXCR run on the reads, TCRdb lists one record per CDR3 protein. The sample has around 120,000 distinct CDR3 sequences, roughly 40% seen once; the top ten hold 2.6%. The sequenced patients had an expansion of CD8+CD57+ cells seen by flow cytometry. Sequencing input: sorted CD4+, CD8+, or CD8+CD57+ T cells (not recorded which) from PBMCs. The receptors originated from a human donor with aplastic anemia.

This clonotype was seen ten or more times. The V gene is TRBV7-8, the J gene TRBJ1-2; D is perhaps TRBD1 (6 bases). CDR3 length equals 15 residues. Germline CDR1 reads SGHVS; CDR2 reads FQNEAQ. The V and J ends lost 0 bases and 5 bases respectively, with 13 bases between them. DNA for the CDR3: TGTGCCAGCAGCTTAGCGGTAGCAGGGGAGTATGGCTACACCTTC. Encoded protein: CASSLAVAGEYGYTF.

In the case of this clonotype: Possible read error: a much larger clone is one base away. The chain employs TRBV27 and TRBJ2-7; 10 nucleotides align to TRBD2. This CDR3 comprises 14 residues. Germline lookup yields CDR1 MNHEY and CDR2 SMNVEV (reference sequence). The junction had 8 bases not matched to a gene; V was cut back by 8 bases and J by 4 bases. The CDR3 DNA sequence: TGTGCCAGCCTCTCCGTAGCGGGGGGATACGAGCAGTACTTC. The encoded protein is CASLSVAGGYEQYF.

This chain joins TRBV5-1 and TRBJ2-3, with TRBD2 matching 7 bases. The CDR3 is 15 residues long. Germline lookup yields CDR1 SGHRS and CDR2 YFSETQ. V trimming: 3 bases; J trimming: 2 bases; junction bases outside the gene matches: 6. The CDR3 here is CASSSVGGITDTQYF. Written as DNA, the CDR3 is TGCGCCAGCAGCTCTGTGGGGGGGATCACAGATACGCAGTATTTT.

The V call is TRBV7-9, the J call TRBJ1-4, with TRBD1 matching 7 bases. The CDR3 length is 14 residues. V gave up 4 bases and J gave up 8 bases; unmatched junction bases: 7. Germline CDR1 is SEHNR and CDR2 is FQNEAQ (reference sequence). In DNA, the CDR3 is TGTGCCAGCAGCTGGACAGGAGGGGACGAAAAACTGTTTTTT. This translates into CASSWTGGDEKLFF. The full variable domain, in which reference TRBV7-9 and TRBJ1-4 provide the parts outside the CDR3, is DTGVSQNPRHKITKRGQNVTFRCDPISEHNRLYWYRQTLGQGPEFLTYFQNEAQLEKSRLLSDRFSAERPKGSFSTLEIQRTEQGDSAMYLCASSWTGGDEKLFFGSGTQLSVL.

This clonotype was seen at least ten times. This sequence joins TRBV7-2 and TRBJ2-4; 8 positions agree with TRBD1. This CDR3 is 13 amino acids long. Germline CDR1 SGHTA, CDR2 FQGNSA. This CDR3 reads CASTGDFTNIQYF. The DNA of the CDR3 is TGTGCGTCGACAGGGGACTTCACAAACATTCAGTACTTC.

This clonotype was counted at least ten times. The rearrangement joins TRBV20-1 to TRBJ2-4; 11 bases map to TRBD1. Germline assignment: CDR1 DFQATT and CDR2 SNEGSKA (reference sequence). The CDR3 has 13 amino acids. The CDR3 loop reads CRAGTGGGNIQYF. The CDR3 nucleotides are TGCAGAGCAGGGACAGGGGGGGGGAACATTCAGTACTTC.

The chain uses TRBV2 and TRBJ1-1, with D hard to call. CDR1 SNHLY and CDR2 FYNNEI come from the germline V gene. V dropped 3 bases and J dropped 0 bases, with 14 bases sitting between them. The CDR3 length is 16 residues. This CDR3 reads CASSEVPAKMNTEAFF. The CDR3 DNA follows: TGTGCCAGCAGTGAGGTGCCAGCCAAGATGAACACTGAAGCTTTCTTT. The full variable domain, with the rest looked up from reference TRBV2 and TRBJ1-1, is EPEVTQTPSHQVTQMGQEVILRCVPISNHLYFYWYRQILGQKVEFLVSFYNNEISEKSEIFDDQFSVERPDGSNFTLKIRSTKLEDSAMYFCASSEVPAKMNTEAFFGQGTRLTVV.

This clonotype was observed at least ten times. CDR3 sequence (DNA): TGTGCCAGCAGCCTAACCCTAGTCGGGGAGCTGTTTTTT. The encoded protein is CASSLTLVGELFF. The rearrangement uses TRBV9 and TRBJ2-2; D not resolved. Germline assignment: CDR1 SGDLS and CDR2 YYNGEE. The CDR3 is 13 residues long. With 4 bases removed from V and 7 bases from J, the gap between germline ends came to 11 bases.

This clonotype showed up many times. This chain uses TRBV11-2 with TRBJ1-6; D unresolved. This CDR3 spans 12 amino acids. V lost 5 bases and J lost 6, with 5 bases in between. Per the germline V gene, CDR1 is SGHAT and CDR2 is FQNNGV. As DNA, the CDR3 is TGTGCCAGCAGCCATGCTAATTCACCCCTCCACTTT. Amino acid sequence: CASSHANSPLHF.

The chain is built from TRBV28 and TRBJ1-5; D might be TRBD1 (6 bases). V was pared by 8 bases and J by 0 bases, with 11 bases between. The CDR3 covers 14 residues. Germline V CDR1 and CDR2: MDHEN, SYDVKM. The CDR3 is CASWSDSSNQPQHF. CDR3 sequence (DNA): TGTGCCAGCTGGTCGGACAGTAGCAATCAGCCCCAGCATTTT.

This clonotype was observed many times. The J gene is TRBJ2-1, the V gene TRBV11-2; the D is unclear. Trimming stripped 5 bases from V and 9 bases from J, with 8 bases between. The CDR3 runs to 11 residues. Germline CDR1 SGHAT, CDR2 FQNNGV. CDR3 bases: TGTGCCAGCAGCCAGCAGGTTGAGCAGTTCTTC. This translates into CASSQQVEQFF.

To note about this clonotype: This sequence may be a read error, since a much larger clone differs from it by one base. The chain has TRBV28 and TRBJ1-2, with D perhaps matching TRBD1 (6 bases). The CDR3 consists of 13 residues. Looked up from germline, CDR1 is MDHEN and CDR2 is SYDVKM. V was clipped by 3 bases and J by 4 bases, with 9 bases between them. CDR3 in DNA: TGTGCCAGCAGTTTGGGGGGGGCCTATGGCTACACCTTC. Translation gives CASSLGGAYGYTF.

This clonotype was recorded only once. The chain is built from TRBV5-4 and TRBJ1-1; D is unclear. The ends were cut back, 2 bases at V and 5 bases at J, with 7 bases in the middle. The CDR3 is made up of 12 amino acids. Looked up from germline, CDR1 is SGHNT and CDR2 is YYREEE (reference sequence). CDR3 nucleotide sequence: TGTGCCAGCAGCTTCAGAGAGACTGAAGCTTTCTTT. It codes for CASSFRETEAFF. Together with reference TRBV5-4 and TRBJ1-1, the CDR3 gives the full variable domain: ETGVTQSPTHLIKTRGQQVTLRCSSQSGHNTVSWYQQALGQGPQFIFQYYREEENGRGNFPPRFSGLQFPNYSSELNVNALELDDSALYLCASSFRETEAFFGQGTRLTVV.

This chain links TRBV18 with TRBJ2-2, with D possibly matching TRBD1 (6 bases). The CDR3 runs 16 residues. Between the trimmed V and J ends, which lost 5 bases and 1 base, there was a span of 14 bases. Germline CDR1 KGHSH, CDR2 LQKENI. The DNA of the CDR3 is TGTGCCAGCTCAATACAGGGTGTTAAGAACACCGGGGAGCTGTTTTTT. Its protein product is CASSIQGVKNTGELFF. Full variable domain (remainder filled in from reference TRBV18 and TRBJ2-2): NAGVMQNPRHLVRRRGQEARLRCSPMKGHSHVYWYRQLPEEGLKFMVYLQKENIIDESGMPKERFSAEFPKEGPSILRIQQVVRGDSAAYFCASSIQGVKNTGELFFGEGSRLTVL.

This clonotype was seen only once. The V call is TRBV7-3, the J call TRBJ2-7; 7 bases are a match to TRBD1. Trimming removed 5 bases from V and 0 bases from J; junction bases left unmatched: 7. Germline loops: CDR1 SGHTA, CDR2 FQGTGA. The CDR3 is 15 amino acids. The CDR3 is CASSLSTGLSYEQYF. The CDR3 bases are TGTGCCAGCAGCCTCTCGACAGGGCTCTCCTACGAGCAGTACTTC.

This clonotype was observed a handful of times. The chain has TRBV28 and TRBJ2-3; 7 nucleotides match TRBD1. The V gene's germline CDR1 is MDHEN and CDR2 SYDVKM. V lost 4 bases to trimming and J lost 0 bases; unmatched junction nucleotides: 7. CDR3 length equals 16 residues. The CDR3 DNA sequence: TGTGCCAGCAGTTCGAGGGGGACAGAAAGCACAGATACGCAGTATTTT. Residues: CASSSRGTESTDTQYF.

The CDR3 loop reads CASSNAGGHTNEQFF. As DNA, the CDR3 is TGTGCCAGTAGTAACGCAGGGGGCCATACTAATGAGCAGTTCTTC. The chain combines TRBV19 with TRBJ2-1; 8 nucleotides agree with TRBD1. The CDR3 sequence is 15 residues long. CDR1 LNHDA and CDR2 SQIVND come from the germline V gene (reference sequence). Trimming at V came to 4 bases and at J to 7 bases, leaving 9 bases not matched to a gene.

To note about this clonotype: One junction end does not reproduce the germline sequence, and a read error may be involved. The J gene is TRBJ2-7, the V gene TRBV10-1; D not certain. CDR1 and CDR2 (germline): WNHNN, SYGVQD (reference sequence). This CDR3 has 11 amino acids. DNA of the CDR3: TGTGCCAGCAGCGTGGGTTGCGAGCAGTACTTC. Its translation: CASSVGCEQYF.

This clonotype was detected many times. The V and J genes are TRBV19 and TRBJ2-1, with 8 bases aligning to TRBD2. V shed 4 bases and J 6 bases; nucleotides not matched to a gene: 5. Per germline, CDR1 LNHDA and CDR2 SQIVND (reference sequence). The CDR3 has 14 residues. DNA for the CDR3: TGTGCCAGTAGTAGGGTAGCGGGGTGCAATGAGCAGTTCTTC. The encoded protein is CASSRVAGCNEQFF.

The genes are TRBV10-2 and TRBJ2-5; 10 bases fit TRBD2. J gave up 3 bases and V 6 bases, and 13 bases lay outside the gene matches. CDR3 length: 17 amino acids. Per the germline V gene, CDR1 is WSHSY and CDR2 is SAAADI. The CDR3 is CASREKGLADNKETQYF. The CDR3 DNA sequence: TGCGCCAGCAGGGAAAAAGGACTAGCGGACAACAAAGAGACCCAGTACTTC.

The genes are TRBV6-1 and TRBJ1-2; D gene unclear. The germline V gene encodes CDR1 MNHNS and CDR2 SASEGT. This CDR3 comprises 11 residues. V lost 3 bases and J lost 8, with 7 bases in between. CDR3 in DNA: TGTGCCAGCAGTGAGTGGTCCGGCTACACCTTC. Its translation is CASSEWSGYTF.

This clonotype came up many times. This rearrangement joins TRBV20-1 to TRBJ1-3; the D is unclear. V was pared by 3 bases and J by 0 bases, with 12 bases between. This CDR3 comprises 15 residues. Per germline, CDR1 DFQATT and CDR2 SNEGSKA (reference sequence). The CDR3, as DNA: TGCAGTGCTAGTCCGACAATTAGCTCTGGAAACACCATATATTTT. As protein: CSASPTISSGNTIYF.

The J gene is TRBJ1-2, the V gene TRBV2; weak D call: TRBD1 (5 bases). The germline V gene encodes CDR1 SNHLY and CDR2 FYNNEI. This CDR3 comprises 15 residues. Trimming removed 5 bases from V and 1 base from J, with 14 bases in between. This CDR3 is CASSTSTGVNYGYTF. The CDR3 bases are TGTGCCAGCAGTACGTCTACAGGAGTTAACTATGGCTACACCTTC.

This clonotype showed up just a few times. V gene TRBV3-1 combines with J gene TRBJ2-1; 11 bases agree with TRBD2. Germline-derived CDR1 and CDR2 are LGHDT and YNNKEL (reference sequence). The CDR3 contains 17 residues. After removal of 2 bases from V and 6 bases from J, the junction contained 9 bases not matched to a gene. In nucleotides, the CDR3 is TGTGCCAGCAGCCAACTCTCGTTTAGCGGGGGGGCCAATGAGCAGTTCTTC. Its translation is CASSQLSFSGGANEQFF.

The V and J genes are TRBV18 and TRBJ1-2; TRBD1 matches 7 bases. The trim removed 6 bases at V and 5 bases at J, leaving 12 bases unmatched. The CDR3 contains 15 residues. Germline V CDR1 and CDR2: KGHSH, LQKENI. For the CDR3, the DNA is TGTGCCAGCTCGTCTGGAGGGGACAGAGTATATGGCTACACCTTC. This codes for CASSSGGDRVYGYTF.